The clone carrying this T cell receptor (beta chain) was recorded many times. These data originate in a study of T-cell reconstitution after alpha-beta-depleted transplantation in children. During its preparation, the TCRbeta library received unique molecular identifiers. TCRdb re-derived calls from the PCR reads in MiXCR, one entry per CDR3 protein. The sample has a few hundred thousand distinct CDR3 sequences, approximately 9.8% seen once; the top ten hold about 4.8%. Trimming removed 4 bases at V and 0 bases at J, with 16 bases between. Germline V gene lookup returns CDR1 DFQATT and CDR2 SNEGSKA (reference sequence). The length of the CDR3 is 17 residues.

The genes are TRBV20-1 and TRBJ2-6; unclear D gene. The sequencing used PBMCs from the stem cell graft donor, collected from the stem cell graft. The clonotype originates from a human donor who donated a stem cell graft to a child with SCID. This chain's CDR3 is CSAIGSVESSGANVLTF. The CDR3 DNA reads TGCAGTGCTATCGGCTCGGTGGAGAGCTCTGGGGCCAACGTCCTGACTTTC.